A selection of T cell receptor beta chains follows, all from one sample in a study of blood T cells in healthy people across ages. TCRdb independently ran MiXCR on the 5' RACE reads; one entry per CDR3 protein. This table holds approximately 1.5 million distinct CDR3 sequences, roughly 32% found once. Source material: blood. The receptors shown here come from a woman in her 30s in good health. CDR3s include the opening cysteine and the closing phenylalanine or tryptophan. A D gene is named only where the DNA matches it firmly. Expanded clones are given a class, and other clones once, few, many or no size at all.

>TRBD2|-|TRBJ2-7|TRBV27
CASSRTSGGAFEQYF
TGTGCCAGCAGTAGAACTAGCGGGGGGGCCTTCGAGCAGTACTTC
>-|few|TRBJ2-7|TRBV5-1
CASSLDVRYEQYF
TGCGCCAGTAGCTTGGATGTCCGCTACGAGCAGTACTTC
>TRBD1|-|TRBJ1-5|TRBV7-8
CASSPRTGAGQPQHF
TGTGCCAGCAGCCCCCGGACAGGGGCCGGACAGCCCCAGCATTTT
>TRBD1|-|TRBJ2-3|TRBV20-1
CSARRQGMADTQYF
TGCAGTGCTAGACGACAGGGCATGGCAGATACGCAGTATTTT
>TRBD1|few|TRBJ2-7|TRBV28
CASRGSGTAPNEQYF
TGTGCCAGCAGAGGATCCGGGACAGCCCCCAACGAGCAGTACTTC
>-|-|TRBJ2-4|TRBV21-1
CASSKLTRGQGKNIQYF
TGTGCCAGCAGCAAATTAACACGGGGACAGGGGAAGAACATTCAGTACTTC
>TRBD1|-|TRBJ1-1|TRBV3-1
CASSRRDSITEAFF
TGTGCCAGCAGCCGCCGGGACAGTATCACTGAAGCTTTCTTT
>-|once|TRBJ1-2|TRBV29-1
CSANDWRDGYTF
TGCAGCGCTAACGACTGGCGGGATGGCTACACCTTC
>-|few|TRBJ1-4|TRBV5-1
CASSLGMWERSTNEKLFF
TGCGCCAGCAGCTTGGGCATGTGGGAGCGATCAACTAATGAAAAACTGTTTTTT
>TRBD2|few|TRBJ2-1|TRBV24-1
CAVSRRTRDNNEQFF
TGTGCCGTCAGTCGCCGGACTAGGGATAACAATGAGCAGTTCTTC
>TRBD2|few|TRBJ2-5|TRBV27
CASTGRGGLGETQYF
TGTGCCAGCACCGGGCGGGGGGGCCTTGGAGAGACCCAGTACTTC
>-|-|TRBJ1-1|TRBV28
CASRREQTNTEAFF
TGTGCCAGCAGGCGAGAGCAGACGAACACTGAAGCTTTCTTT
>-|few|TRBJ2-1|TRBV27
CASRTQGYNEQFF
TGTGCCAGCAGAACCCAGGGATACAATGAGCAGTTCTTC
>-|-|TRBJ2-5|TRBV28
CASSSIPGPQGETQYF
TGTGCCAGCAGTTCAATACCGGGACCCCAAGGAGAGACCCAGTACTTC
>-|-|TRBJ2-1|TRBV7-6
CASSPSGHNEQFF
TGTGCCAGCAGCCCCTCCGGACACAATGAGCAGTTCTTC
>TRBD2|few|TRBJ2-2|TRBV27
CASGVRVSAGGNTGELFF
TGTGCCAGCGGTGTGAGAGTGTCGGCGGGGGGGAACACCGGGGAGCTGTTTTTT
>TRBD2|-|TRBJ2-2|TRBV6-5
CASSYSPSGRAGELFF
TGTGCCAGCAGTTACTCTCCTAGCGGGAGAGCCGGGGAGCTGTTTTTT
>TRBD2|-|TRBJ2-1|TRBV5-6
CASSLSSGKSSYNEQFF
TGTGCCAGCAGCTTGAGCAGCGGGAAGAGTTCCTACAATGAGCAGTTCTTC
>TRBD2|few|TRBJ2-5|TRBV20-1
CSARPSGRIRKTQYF
TGCAGTGCCAGACCTAGCGGGAGGATTAGAAAGACCCAGTACTTC
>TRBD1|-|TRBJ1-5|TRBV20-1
CSLGQGSQPQHF
TGCAGTCTCGGACAGGGTAGTCAGCCCCAGCATTTT
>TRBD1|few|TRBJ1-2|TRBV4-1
CASSQARGPYGYTF
TGCGCCAGCAGCCAAGCCAGGGGGCCCTATGGCTACACCTTC
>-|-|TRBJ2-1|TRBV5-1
CASSSIPLTVPSNEQFF
TGCGCCAGCAGCTCAATCCCTTTGACGGTCCCCTCCAATGAGCAGTTCTTC
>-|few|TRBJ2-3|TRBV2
CASRKGDYTDTQYF
TGTGCCAGCAGGAAGGGGGACTACACAGATACGCAGTATTTT
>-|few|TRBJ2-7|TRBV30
CASSPGDTVTYEQYF
TGTGCCTCCTCCCCCGGAGACACAGTTACCTACGAGCAGTACTTC
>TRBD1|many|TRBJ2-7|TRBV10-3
CAISEKTGGSYEQYF
TGTGCCATCAGTGAGAAGACAGGGGGCTCCTACGAGCAGTACTTC
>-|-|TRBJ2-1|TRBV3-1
CASSQGVGALNNEQFF
TGTGCCAGCAGCCAAGGGGTTGGGGCCCTGAACAATGAGCAGTTCTTC
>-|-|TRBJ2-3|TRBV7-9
CASGHTDTRYF
TGTGCCAGCGGGCACACAGATACGCGGTATTTT
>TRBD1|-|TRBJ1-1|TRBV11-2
CASSLVQGAGEAFF
TGTGCCAGCAGCTTAGTTCAGGGGGCCGGTGAGGCTTTCTTT
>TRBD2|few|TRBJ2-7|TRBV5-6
CASSLAASGSYNEQYF
TGTGCCAGCAGCTTGGCGGCTAGCGGCTCCTACAATGAGCAGTACTTC
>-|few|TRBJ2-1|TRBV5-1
CASSLGTGPSSYNEQFF
TGCGCCAGCAGCTTGGGGACGGGCCCAAGCTCCTACAATGAGCAGTTCTTC
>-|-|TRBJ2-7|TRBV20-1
CSTRDPDRPHYEQYF
TGCAGTACTAGAGATCCCGACAGGCCTCACTACGAGCAGTACTTC
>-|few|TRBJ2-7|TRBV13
CASSLRGQGDYEQYF
TGTGCCAGCAGCTTAAGAGGCCAGGGAGACTACGAGCAGTACTTC
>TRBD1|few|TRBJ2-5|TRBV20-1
CSARPFDRERETQYF
TGCAGTGCTAGACCTTTCGACAGGGAGAGGGAGACCCAGTACTTC
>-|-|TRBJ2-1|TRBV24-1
CTTSDPTGNNEQFF
TGCACCACCAGTGACCCGACAGGTAACAATGAGCAGTTCTTC
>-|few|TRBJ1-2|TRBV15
CATSRVAGMNYGYTF
TGTGCCACCAGCAGAGTAGCAGGGATGAACTATGGCTACACCTTC
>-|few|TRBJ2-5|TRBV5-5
CASSLNIGRSTQETQYF
TGTGCCAGCAGCTTGAATATAGGACGTAGTACCCAAGAGACCCAGTACTTC
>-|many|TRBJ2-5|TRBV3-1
CASSQAGGGETQYF
TGTGCCAGCAGCCAAGCGGGAGGGGGCGAGACCCAGTACTTC
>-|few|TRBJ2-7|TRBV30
CAWSRGTVYEQYF
TGTGCCTGGAGTCGCGGGACGGTCTACGAGCAGTACTTC
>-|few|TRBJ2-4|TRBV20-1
CSARGLGDKNIQYF
TGCAGTGCTAGAGGGTTGGGGGATAAAAACATTCAGTACTTC
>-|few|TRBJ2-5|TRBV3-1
CASSQRSETQYF
TGTGCCAGCAGCCAACGGTCAGAGACCCAGTACTTC
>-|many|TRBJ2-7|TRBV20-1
CSARTGFNSYEQYF
TGCAGTGCTAGGACAGGCTTTAACTCCTACGAGCAGTACTTC
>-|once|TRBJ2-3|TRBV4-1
CASSQDGPTCVDTQYF
TGCGCCAGCAGCCAAGACGGCCCTACTTGCGTAGATACGCAGTATTTT
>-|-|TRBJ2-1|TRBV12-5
CASGQTGTSNERFF
TGTGCTAGTGGTCAAACCGGGACCTCTAATGAGCGGTTCTTC
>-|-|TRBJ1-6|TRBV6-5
CASRQGPLGSPLHF
TGTGCCAGCCGCCAGGGCCCATTGGGTTCACCCCTCCACTTT
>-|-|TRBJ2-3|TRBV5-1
CASTGGRRDTQYF
TGCGCCAGCACGGGCGGGCGGCGGGATACGCAGTATTTT
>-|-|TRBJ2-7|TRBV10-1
CASSGKSNEQYF
TGCGCCAGCAGTGGGAAGTCCAACGAGCAGTACTTC
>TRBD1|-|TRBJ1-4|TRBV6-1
CASRAQGAGEKLFF
TGTGCCAGCAGGGCCCAGGGGGCGGGTGAAAAACTGTTTTTT
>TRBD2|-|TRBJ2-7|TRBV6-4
CASSDGTSGYSYEQYF
TGTGCCAGCAGTGACGGGACTAGCGGGTACTCCTACGAGCAGTACTTC
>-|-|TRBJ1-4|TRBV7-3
CASSLSRHPLYSELFF
TGTGCCAGCAGCTTAAGCAGGCACCCATTATACAGCGAACTGTTTTTT
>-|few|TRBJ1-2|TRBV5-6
CASSPQNAGGGGYTF
TGTGCCAGCAGCCCCCAAAACGCGGGGGGAGGTGGCTACACCTTC
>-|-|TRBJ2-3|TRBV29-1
CSVESPPPLTGKADTQYF
TGCAGCGTTGAATCACCCCCTCCCCTCACAGGGAAGGCAGATACGCAGTATTTT
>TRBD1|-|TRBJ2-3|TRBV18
CASSPTQGRLSTDTQYF
TGTGCCAGCTCACCGACACAGGGGCGCTTAAGCACAGATACGCAGTATTTT
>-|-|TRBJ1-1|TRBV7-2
CASSRQVLNTEAFF
TGTGCCAGCAGCCGACAGGTGTTGAACACTGAAGCTTTCTTT
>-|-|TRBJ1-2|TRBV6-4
CASRADRKYGYTF
TGTGCCAGCAGGGCTGACAGAAAATATGGCTACACCTTC
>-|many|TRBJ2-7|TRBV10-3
CAISESTGGPYEQYF
TGTGCCATCAGTGAGTCGACTGGGGGGCCCTACGAGCAGTACTTC
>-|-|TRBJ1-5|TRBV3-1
CASSQGRTQPQHF
TGTGCCAGCAGCCAAGGGAGAACTCAGCCCCAGCATTTT